This TCR beta chain was retrieved from a study of human T cells and chemical hapten exposure. This CDR3 has 15 residues. Per germline, CDR1 SGHDN and CDR2 FVKESK. V was cut by 3 bases and J by 7 bases, with 13 bases left in between. Many counts were recorded for this clonotype. Its specificity is not known. Described time point: pre-sensitization, week 0. Stated treatment: therapeutic diphenylcyclopropenone sensitization with weekly scalp DPC. Study observations and caveats: Against controls, expanded TCRs gave rise to significantly more large CDR3 similarity clusters. In the PT1 data, expanded TCR counts showed a positive correlation with patch test score.

In TCRdb, the RACE reads were re-called with MiXCR into one record per CDR3 protein. The data contain over 35,000 distinct CDR3 sequences, over 9.5% of them seen just once; the ten biggest clones take up 5% to 6.5%. V usage is TRBV14 and J usage is TRBJ1-6, with unresolved D. This sample comprised whole blood, obtained in connection with sensitization to the hapten diphenylcyclopropenone (DPC). The receptor was isolated from a man under 40 with alopecia areata. Some clones in this sample may be carry-over from other donors' samples. In DNA, the CDR3 is TGTGCCAGCAGCCAGCCTGGGGTAGTCAATTCACCCCTCCACTTT. Protein: CASSQPGVVNSPLHF.